A selection of T cell receptor beta chains follows, all from one sample in a study of a mutant IDH1 vaccine in newly diagnosed glioma. TCRdb keeps only in-frame clones here, not all; method: immunoSEQ multiplex PCR. Counted here are some 130,000 clones, around 80% occurring once; the ten biggest clones make up 5% to 6%. The antigens these receptors bind are not known. This specimen was PBMCs, taken from a glioma patient whose treatment included an IDH1 peptide vaccine. The origin of the receptors is a man aged 35-49 years with glioma. Both conserved end residues are part of each CDR3. D genes are given only for firm matches.

cdr3_aa j_call d_call v_call
CASSRRTGLRGQGTGANVLTF TRBJ2-6 TRBD1 TRBV4-3
CASSIGLAGGVDTQYF TRBJ2-3 TRBD2 TRBV7-2
CSVEQGRTEAFF TRBJ1-1 . TRBV29-1
CASSQDLGTGSYEQYF TRBJ2-7 . TRBV4-3
CASNENTEAFF TRBJ1-1 . TRBV6-6
CASSIIPTDTEAFF TRBJ1-1 . TRBV19
CASSPEGAGLREQYF TRBJ2-7 TRBD1 TRBV5-6
CASSGGYEQFF TRBJ2-1 . TRBV27
CASSLIGRGLNTEAFF TRBJ1-1 TRBD1 TRBV5-1
CASSRDRDTEAFF TRBJ1-1 TRBD1 TRBV2
CASSAGGSYNEQFF TRBJ2-1 TRBD2 TRBV10-1
CASSPGSSGSTDTQYF TRBJ2-3 TRBD2 TRBV19
CASSQVRRGEQYF TRBJ2-7 . TRBV14
CATSRPGLGGYNEQFF TRBJ2-1 TRBD2 TRBV15
CASSSTSGGAGEQYF TRBJ2-7 TRBD2 TRBV19
CASSYPRAHEKLFF TRBJ1-4 . TRBV6-6
CASSAGHRGQETQYF TRBJ2-5 TRBD1 TRBV7-9
CASSLKRAGGSTDTQYF TRBJ2-3 TRBD2 TRBV7-8
CASSLEHSGSSYNEQFF TRBJ2-1 TRBD2 TRBV4-2
CASSSRTGGYGYTF TRBJ1-2 TRBD1 TRBV7-9
CASRGERGAGELFF TRBJ2-2 . TRBV2
CASSGQGRLFF TRBJ1-4 TRBD1 TRBV10-2
CATGGSSPLHF TRBJ1-6 . TRBV19
CAWGQGGYEQYF TRBJ2-7 . TRBV30
CASRNNSPLHF TRBJ1-6 . TRBV6-6
CATSAPLDNSPLHF TRBJ1-6 . TRBV15
CASSAQGGTGELFF TRBJ2-2 . TRBV6-4
CASSIALRGSTEAFF TRBJ1-1 . TRBV19
CASSSWPLRGGTWEQYF TRBJ2-7 TRBD1 TRBV11-2
CAWSAHRGPQHF TRBJ1-5 . TRBV30
CASSIGTANYGYTF TRBJ1-2 . TRBV7-9
CASSGTVTNYGYTF TRBJ1-2 TRBD1 TRBV18
CASKKERGYTEAFF TRBJ1-1 . TRBV2
CASSLGGTTPGNTIYF TRBJ1-3 . TRBV11-2
CASSEGISNQPQHF TRBJ1-5 . TRBV6-1
CASSLIGGRGTDTQYF TRBJ2-3 . TRBV27
CASSSNQPQHF TRBJ1-5 . TRBV21-1
CASSLIGPGLAGVAELFF TRBJ2-2 TRBD2 TRBV7-9
CASSGGGNTQYF TRBJ2-3 TRBD1 TRBV19
CASSMIGTGFIFRGYTF TRBJ1-2 TRBD1 TRBV27
CASSLVLDPHTGELFF TRBJ2-2 . TRBV11-2
CASSGGQTYGYTF TRBJ1-2 TRBD1 TRBV6-5
CASSRYRVGYEQYF TRBJ2-7 . TRBV7-2
CASSIGTGSFNQPQHF TRBJ1-5 TRBD1 TRBV19
CASSDYRGPGTGELFF TRBJ2-2 TRBD1 TRBV6-4
CASTSKGLRGETQYF TRBJ2-5 . TRBV19
CTSAGTDTQYF TRBJ2-3 TRBD2 TRBV28
CASSQGGTAYNEQFF TRBJ2-1 TRBD1 TRBV4-1
CASSVGGTGDYEQYF TRBJ2-7 TRBD1 TRBV9